In this sample, the clone carrying this TCR beta chain turned up once. Its target is unknown. The source of the PBMCs was less than 12 ml of fresh peripheral blood. Authors of the study amplified TCR beta CDR3 regions from RNA transcripts. The HTBI set primed first-round TCR CDR3 RT-PCR. TCRdb used MiXCR to reprocess the multiplex PCR reads, holding one entry per CDR3 protein. The data hold 700,000 to 850,000 distinct CDR3 sequences, with around a third observed a single time. This CDR3 region has 15 residues. From germline, CDR1 is SNHLY and CDR2 FYNNEI. The V gene lost 5 bases and the J gene lost 0 bases, with 11 bases spanning the gap. The source of the sample is a study of T cells in Graves' hyperthyroidism and ophthalmopathy. The study, taken as a whole, reports: Researchers found most expanded thyroid clonotypes above 0.001 in blood as well.

Sequenced input: blood. The V gene is TRBV2, the J gene TRBJ1-5; D unresolved. The sequence came from a woman aged 40 to 50 with Graves' hyperthyroidism. CDR3 sequence: CASSYAGYSNQPQHF. For the CDR3, the DNA is TGTGCCAGCAGTTACGCGGGGTATAGCAATCAGCCCCAGCATTTT.